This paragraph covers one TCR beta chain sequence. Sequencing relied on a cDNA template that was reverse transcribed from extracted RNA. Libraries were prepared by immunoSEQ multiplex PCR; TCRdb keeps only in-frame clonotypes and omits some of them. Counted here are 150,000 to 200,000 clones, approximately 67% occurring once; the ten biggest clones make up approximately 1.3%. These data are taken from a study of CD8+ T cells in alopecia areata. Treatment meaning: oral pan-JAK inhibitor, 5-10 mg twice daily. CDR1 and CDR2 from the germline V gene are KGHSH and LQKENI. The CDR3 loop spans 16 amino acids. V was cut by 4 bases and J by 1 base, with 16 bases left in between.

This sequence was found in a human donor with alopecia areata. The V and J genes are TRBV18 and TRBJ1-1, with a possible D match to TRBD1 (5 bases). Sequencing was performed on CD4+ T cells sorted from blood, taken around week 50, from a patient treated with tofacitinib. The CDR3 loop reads CASSRTQGSRNTEAFF. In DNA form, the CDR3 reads TGTGCCAGCTCACGGACGCAGGGATCTAGGAACACTGAAGCTTTCTTT.